These 18 T cell receptor beta chains came from one sample sequenced in a study of T cell changes during pregnancy in multiple sclerosis. Clones were sequenced by immunoSEQ multiplex PCR, and TCRdb holds only the in-frame ones, with some missing. The sample lists about 110,000 clones; 92% were seen once. The source was peripheral blood, collected after pregnancy. Receptors originate from a female donor with multiple sclerosis, enrolled in a pregnancy study.

The chain's CDR3 is CASSLGSAPRDTQYF. The DNA for the CDR3 is TGTGCCAGCAGCTTAGGTAGCGCTCCCCGAGATACGCAGTATTTT. The chain recombines TRBV7-2 with TRBJ2-3; maybe TRBD2 (5 bases). Between the trimmed V and J ends, which lost 1 base and 5 bases, there was a span of 13 bases. The germline gives CDR1 SGHTA, CDR2 FQGNSA. This CDR3 contains 15 residues.

The V gene is TRBV19, the J gene TRBJ2-7; 10 bases line up with TRBD1. CDR3 size: 14 residues. Germline lookup yields CDR1 LNHDA and CDR2 SQIVND (reference sequence). After removal of 6 bases from V and 7 bases from J, the junction contained 9 bases not matched to a gene. The CDR3 sequence: CASSTGTGVREQYF. CDR3 coding DNA: TGTGCCAGTAGCACCGGGACAGGGGTCAGAGAGCAGTACTTC.

This rearrangement joins TRBV27 to TRBJ1-1; tentatively, D is TRBD1 (6 bases). Germline values: CDR1 MNHEY, CDR2 SMNVEV (reference sequence). CDR3 length equals 12 residues. Trimming stripped 6 bases from V and 1 base from J, with 6 bases between. In nucleotides, the CDR3 is TGTGCCAGCAGAGGGGGGAACACTGAAGCTTTCTTT. Protein product: CASRGGNTEAFF.

V and J are TRBV9 and TRBJ2-2; weak D call: TRBD2 (5 bases). Germline assignment: CDR1 SGDLS and CDR2 YYNGEE. V lost 3 bases, J lost 6 bases, and 9 bases lay in between. The CDR3 has 13 amino acids. CDR3 region: CASSAPSPGELFF. In DNA, the CDR3 is TGTGCCAGCAGCGCTCCTAGCCCCGGGGAGCTGTTTTTT.

This clone was seen more than once but under ten times. The chain couples TRBV5-1 to TRBJ2-7, with 8 bases fitting TRBD1. The CDR3 runs to 15 residues. V dropped 0 bases and J dropped 7; count of bases not matched to a gene: 9. Per the germline V gene, CDR1 is SGHRS and CDR2 is YFSETQ. CDR3 region: CASSLGQGALGEQYF. Here the CDR3 DNA reads TGCGCCAGCAGCTTGGGGCAGGGGGCATTAGGGGAGCAGTACTTC.

The V and J genes are TRBV27 and TRBJ2-3; D possibly corresponds to TRBD2 (5 bases). This CDR3 is 13 amino acids long. V gave up 1 base and J gave up 5 bases, with 7 bases separating them. Looked up from germline, CDR1 is MNHEY and CDR2 is SMNVEV (reference sequence). CDR3 sequence reads: CASSLLAGDTQYF. The CDR3 region has the DNA TGTGCCAGCAGTTTATTGGCGGGAGATACGCAGTATTTT.

This clone was seen just once. CDR3 protein: CASSQGAGEGAFF. The DNA for the CDR3 is TGCGCCAGCAGCCAAGGGGCAGGGGAAGGGGCTTTCTTT. The V gene is TRBV4-1, the J gene TRBJ1-1; D possibly corresponds to TRBD1 (6 bases). This CDR3 region has 13 residues. In germline, CDR1 is MGHRA, CDR2 YSYEKL. The ends were cut back, 1 base at V and 11 bases at J, with 14 bases in the middle.

V usage is TRBV5-6 and J usage is TRBJ2-2; D gene ambiguous. V was clipped by 0 bases and J by 5 bases, with 8 bases between them. Germline assignment: CDR1 SGHDT and CDR2 YYEEEE. The CDR3 covers 14 residues. The CDR3 bases are TGTGCCAGCAGCTTGGTTCACAAGACCGGGGAGCTGTTTTTT. This encodes CASSLVHKTGELFF. Variable domain in full (rest from reference TRBV5-6 and TRBJ2-2): DAGVTQSPTHLIKTRGQQVTLRCSPKSGHDTVSWYQQALGQGPQFIFQYYEEEERQRGNFPDRFSGHQFPNYSSELNVNALLLGDSALYLCASSLVHKTGELFFGEGSRLTVL.

The gene calls are TRBV30 and TRBJ2-1, with a possible D match to TRBD2 (5 bases). The germline V gene has CDR1 GTSNPN and CDR2 SVGIG (reference sequence). The V end lost 0 bases, the J end lost 9 bases, and 12 bases lay between the germline ends. The CDR3 extends over 13 amino acids. CDR3 in DNA: TGTGCCTGGAGTGTACTAGGCAGCGGTGAGCAGTTCTTC. Translation gives CAWSVLGSGEQFF.

The chain is built from TRBV27 and TRBJ2-7, with 11 bases matching TRBD2. The CDR3 is 13 residues long. From germline, CDR1 is MNHEY and CDR2 SMNVEV (reference sequence). The V segment lost 8 bases and the J segment 0 bases; nucleotides outside the gene matches: 0. CDR3 nucleotides: TGTGCCAGCGGGACTAGCGGCTCCTACGAGCAGTACTTC. It is translated as CASGTSGSYEQYF.

V and J are TRBV4-2 and TRBJ1-3; D unclear. CDR3 length equals 17 residues. V dropped 0 bases and J dropped 1 base, with 13 bases sitting between them. Germline lookup yields CDR1 LGHNA and CDR2 YNFKEQ. The CDR3 loop is CASSQDPGIASGNTIYF. For the CDR3, the DNA is TGTGCCAGCAGCCAAGACCCGGGGATAGCGTCTGGAAACACCATATATTTT.

This clone was observed a few times. This chain links TRBV29-1 with TRBJ2-7; D unresolved. Trimming pared 7 bases from V and 4 bases from J, leaving 23 bases between. The CDR3 has 15 residues. Germline V gene data show CDR1 as SQVTM and CDR2 as ANQGSEA. The CDR3 sequence: CSALKLAGLSYEQYF. CDR3 sequence (DNA): TGCAGCGCCCTTAAATTGGCAGGCCTCTCGTACGAGCAGTACTTC.

The genes are TRBV18 and TRBJ2-2; D not resolved. Germline V lookup: CDR1 KGHSH, CDR2 LQKENI. The CDR3 sequence is 14 residues long. V was clipped by 3 bases and J by 2 bases, with 7 bases between them. CDR3 bases: TGTGCCAGCTCACCGGCCTTAAACACCGGGGAGCTGTTTTTT. Translated: CASSPALNTGELFF.

The V and J genes are TRBV5-1 and TRBJ2-2, with 9 bases aligning to TRBD2. V dropped 4 bases and J dropped 1; count of bases not matched to a gene: 5. The CDR3 is 16 residues long. The germline gives CDR1 SGHRS, CDR2 YFSETQ. Here the CDR3 DNA reads TGCGCCAGCAGCCTTAGCGGGAGTGGGAACACCGGGGAGCTGTTTTTT. This translates into CASSLSGSGNTGELFF.

This clone was detected only once. The rearrangement joins TRBV19 to TRBJ1-5; 9 bases map to TRBD1. The V and J ends lost 6 bases and 6 bases, in that order; junction bases with no gene match: 12. The CDR3 runs to 16 residues. Per germline, CDR1 LNHDA and CDR2 SQIVND (reference sequence). The CDR3 is CASSLGGTGGGQPQHF. In nucleotides, the CDR3 is TGTGCCAGTAGCCTTGGGGGAACAGGGGGCGGTCAGCCCCAGCATTTT. Full variable domain (remainder filled in from reference TRBV19 and TRBJ1-5): DGGITQSPKYLFRKEGQNVTLSCEQNLNHDAMYWYRQDPGQGLRLIYYSQIVNDFQKGDIAEGYSVSREKKESFPLTVTSAQKNPTAFYLCASSLGGTGGGQPQHFGDGTRLSIL.

This chain joins TRBV6-5 and TRBJ2-7, with 11 bases lining up with TRBD2. V shed 5 bases and J 2 bases; nucleotides not matched to a gene: 8. Germline CDR1 reads MNHEY; CDR2 reads SVGAGI. CDR3 length equals 16 residues. CDR3 in amino acids: CASSNLAGGPAYEQYF. DNA of the CDR3: TGTGCCAGCAGTAACTTAGCGGGAGGGCCAGCCTACGAGCAGTACTTC.

The genes are TRBV19 and TRBJ1-1; D is unresolved. Germline-derived CDR1 and CDR2 are LNHDA and SQIVND (reference sequence). The ends were cut back, 6 bases at V and 2 bases at J, with 10 bases in the middle. The CDR3 contains 13 residues. CDR3 DNA: TGTGCCAGTAGACCGAGCCGCAACACTGAAGCTTTCTTT. Protein product: CASRPSRNTEAFF.

This clone was observed a single time. The chain joins TRBV5-1 to TRBJ2-7; 11 nucleotides agree with TRBD1. The CDR3 runs 17 residues. Germline lookup yields CDR1 SGHRS and CDR2 YFSETQ. V trimming: 5 bases; J trimming: 7 bases; junction bases outside the gene matches: 17. The CDR3: CASSIVSGSGTGGEQYF. The DNA of the CDR3 is TGCGCCAGCAGTATAGTTTCGGGTTCCGGGACAGGGGGTGAGCAGTACTTC. Together with reference TRBV5-1 and TRBJ2-7, the CDR3 gives the full variable domain: KAGVTQTPRYLIKTRGQQVTLSCSPISGHRSVSWYQQTPGQGLQFLFEYFSETQRNKGNFPGRFSGRQFSNSRSEMNVSTLELGDSALYLCASSIVSGSGTGGEQYFGPGTRLTVT.